Described below is a single T cell receptor beta chain sequence and its context. Its target is unknown. Trimming pared 4 bases from V and 5 bases from J, leaving 9 bases between. CDR3 length: 13 amino acids. The germline V gene encodes CDR1 SGHAT and CDR2 FQDESV (reference sequence). This sample was taken from a study of siplizumab effects on memory and regulatory T cells. Here immunoSEQ multiplex PCR was the method, and the copy in TCRdb shows in-frame clones only, minus some. This sample carries more than 85,000 clones, 80% to 95% of them seen once, and the ten largest clones take 1% to 1.5%. Overall study results and limits: Unstimulated subsets accounted for the mapping of only a minor share of the clones that were alloreactive. Proliferating CD4+ or CD8+ clones, roughly 75-95% of them, lacked an assignable naive or memory phenotype. Alloreactive sequences tracing back to unstimulated CD4+ memory cells fell significantly with siplizumab.

This receptor was identified in a human donor in good health. This chain uses TRBV11-1 with TRBJ1-5; maybe TRBD1 (6 bases). Sequencing was performed on CD4+ T cells sorted from blood. The DNA of the CDR3 is TGTGCCAGCAGCTCAGGACAGTATCAGCCCCAGCATTTT. Residues: CASSSGQYQPQHF.